The clone carrying this T cell receptor (beta chain) was detected only a few times. Its antigen is unknown. The data were produced by immunoSEQ multiplex PCR, yet TCRdb's version contains in-frame clones alone and is incomplete. The table lists approximately 48,000 clones, around half of them singletons. This sample is part of a study of cytotoxic CD8 clonotypes in ibrutinib-treated CLL. Across the whole study: IGHV unmutated under 18; relapsed/refractory 11; treatment-naive more than 14. Response samples were drawn at a median of around 11 months of treatment, range 6 to 36. Study-level points and caveats: Clonality was elevated at ibrutinib response and had returned toward baseline at progression. Among the clonotypes, public ones were uncommon and contracted or held stable on treatment.

Deletions cut 4 bases from V and 8 bases from J, with 14 bases between. The germline V gene encodes CDR1 MNHNY and CDR2 SVGAGI (reference sequence). The length of the CDR3 is 14 residues. The chain combines TRBV6-6 with TRBJ2-2, with D perhaps being TRBD1 or TRBD2 (5 bases each). Sequenced here: PBMCs, sampled after 12 months of ibrutinib treatment. The TCR was taken from a human donor with chronic lymphocytic leukemia. CDR3 in amino acids: CASSLQGRGGELFF. CDR3 nucleotides: TGTGCCAGCAGTTTGCAGGGACGTGGGGGGGAGCTGTTTTTT.